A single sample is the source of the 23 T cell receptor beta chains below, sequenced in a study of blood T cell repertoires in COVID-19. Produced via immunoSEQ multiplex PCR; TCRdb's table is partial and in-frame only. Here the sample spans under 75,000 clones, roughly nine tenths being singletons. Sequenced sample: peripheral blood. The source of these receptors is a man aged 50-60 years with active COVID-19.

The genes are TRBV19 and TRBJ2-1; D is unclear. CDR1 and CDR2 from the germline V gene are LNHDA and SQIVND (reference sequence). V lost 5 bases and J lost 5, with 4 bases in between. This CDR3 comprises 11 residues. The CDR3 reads CASSGDNEQFF. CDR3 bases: TGTGCCAGTAGTGGAGACAATGAGCAGTTCTTC.

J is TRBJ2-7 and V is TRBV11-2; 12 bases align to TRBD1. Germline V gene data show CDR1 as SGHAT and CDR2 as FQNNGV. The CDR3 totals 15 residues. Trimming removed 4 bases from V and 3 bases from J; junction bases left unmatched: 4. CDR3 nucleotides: TGTGCCAGCAGCTCGGGACAGGGGGCGGGCTACGAGCAGTACTTC. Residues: CASSSGQGAGYEQYF.

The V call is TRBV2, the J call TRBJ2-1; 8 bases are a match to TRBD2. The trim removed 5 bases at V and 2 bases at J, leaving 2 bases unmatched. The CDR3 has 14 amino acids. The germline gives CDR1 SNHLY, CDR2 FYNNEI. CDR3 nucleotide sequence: TGTGCCAGCAGTAGCGGGAGCCCCTACAATGAGCAGTTCTTC. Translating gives CASSSGSPYNEQFF.

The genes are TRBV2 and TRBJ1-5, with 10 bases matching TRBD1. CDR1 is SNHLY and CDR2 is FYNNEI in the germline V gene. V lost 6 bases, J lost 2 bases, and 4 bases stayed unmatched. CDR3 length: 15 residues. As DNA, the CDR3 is TGTGCCAGCAGATTTGGGACAGGGGGCAATCAGCCCCAGCATTTT. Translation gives CASRFGTGGNQPQHF.

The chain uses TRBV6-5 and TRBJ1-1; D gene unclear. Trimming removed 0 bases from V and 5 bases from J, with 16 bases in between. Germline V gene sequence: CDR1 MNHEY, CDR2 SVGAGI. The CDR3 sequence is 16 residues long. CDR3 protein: CASSYSIRGLWTEAFF. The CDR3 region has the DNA TGTGCCAGCAGTTACTCGATACGGGGTCTTTGGACTGAAGCTTTCTTT.

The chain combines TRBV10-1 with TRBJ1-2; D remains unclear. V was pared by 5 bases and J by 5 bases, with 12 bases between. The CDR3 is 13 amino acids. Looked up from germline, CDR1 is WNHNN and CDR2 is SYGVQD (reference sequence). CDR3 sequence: CASSYSSAYGYTF. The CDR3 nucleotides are TGCGCCAGCAGTTACAGTTCCGCTTATGGCTACACCTTC.

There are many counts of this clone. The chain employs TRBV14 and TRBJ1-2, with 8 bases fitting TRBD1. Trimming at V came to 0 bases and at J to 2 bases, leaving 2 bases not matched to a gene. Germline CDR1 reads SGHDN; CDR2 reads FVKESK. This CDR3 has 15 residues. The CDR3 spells CASSQDRTGNYGYTF. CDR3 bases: TGTGCCAGCAGCCAAGATAGGACAGGGAACTATGGCTACACCTTC.

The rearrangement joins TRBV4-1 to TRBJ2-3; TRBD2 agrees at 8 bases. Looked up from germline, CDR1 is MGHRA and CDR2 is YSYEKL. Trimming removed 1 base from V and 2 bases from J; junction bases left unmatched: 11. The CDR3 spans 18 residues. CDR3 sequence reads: CASSQVFRGGRDTDTQYF. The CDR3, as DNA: TGCGCCAGCAGCCAAGTCTTCCGCGGGGGGCGAGACACAGATACGCAGTATTTT.

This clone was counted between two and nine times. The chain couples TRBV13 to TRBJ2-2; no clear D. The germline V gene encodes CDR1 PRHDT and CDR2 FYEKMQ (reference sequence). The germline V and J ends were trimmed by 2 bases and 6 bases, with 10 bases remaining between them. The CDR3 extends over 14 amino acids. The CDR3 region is CASSLSQAPGELFF. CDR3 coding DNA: TGTGCCAGCAGCTTAAGTCAGGCCCCCGGGGAGCTGTTTTTT.

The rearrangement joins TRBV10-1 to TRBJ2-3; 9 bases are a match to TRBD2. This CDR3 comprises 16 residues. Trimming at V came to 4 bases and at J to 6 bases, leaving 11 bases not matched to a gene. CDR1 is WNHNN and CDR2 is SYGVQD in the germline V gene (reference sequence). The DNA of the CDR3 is TGCGCCAGCAGTGTATCAGCGGGGGGAAGATCGGATACGCAGTATTTT. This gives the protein CASSVSAGGRSDTQYF.

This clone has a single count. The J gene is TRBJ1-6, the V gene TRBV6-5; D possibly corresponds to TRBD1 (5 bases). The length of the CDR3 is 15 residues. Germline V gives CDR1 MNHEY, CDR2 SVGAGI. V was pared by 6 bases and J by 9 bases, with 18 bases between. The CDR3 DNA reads TGTGCCAGCAGCCAAGGACACCTAAGGGGTTCACCCCTCCACTTT. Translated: CASSQGHLRGSPLHF.

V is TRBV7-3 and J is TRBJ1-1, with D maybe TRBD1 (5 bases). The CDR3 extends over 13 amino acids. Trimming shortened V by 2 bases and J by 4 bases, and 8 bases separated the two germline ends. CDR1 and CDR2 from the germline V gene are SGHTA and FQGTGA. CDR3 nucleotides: TGTGCCAGCAGCTTACAGGGTACCACTGAAGCTTTCTTT. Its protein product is CASSLQGTTEAFF.

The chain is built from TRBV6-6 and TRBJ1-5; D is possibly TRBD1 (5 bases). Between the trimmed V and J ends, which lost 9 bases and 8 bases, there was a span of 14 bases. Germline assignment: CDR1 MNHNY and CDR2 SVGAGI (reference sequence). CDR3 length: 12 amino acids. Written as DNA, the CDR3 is TGTGCCAGTTGGAATTTAGGGGAGCCCCAGCATTTT. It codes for CASWNLGEPQHF.

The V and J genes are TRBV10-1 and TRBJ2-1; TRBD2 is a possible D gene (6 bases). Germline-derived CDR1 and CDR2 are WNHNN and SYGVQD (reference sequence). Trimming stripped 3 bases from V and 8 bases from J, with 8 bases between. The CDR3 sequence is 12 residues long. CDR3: CASSEGTDEQFF. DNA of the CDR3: TGCGCCAGCAGTGAAGGGACTGATGAGCAGTTCTTC.

CDR3 region: CAIAQDSGNTIYF. CDR3 in DNA: TGTGCCATCGCACAAGACTCTGGAAACACCATATATTTT. The chain is built from TRBV2 and TRBJ1-3; D is unclear. Trimming took 10 bases from V and 0 from J, leaving 10 bases between them. The CDR3 totals 13 residues. The germline V gene has CDR1 SNHLY and CDR2 FYNNEI.

Here the CDR3 reads CASRETGLSNQPQHF. The CDR3 DNA is TGTGCCAGCAGGGAGACAGGGTTGAGCAATCAGCCCCAGCATTTT. The V call is TRBV5-6, the J call TRBJ1-5; 7 nucleotides align to TRBD1. This CDR3 comprises 15 residues. From germline, CDR1 is SGHDT and CDR2 YYEEEE. J gave up 1 base and V 5 bases, and 6 bases lay outside the gene matches.

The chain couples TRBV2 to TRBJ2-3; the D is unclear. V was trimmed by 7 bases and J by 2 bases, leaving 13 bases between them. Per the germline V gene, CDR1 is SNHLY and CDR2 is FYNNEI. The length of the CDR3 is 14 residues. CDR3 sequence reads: CASNFYGPTDTQYF. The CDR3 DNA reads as TGTGCCAGCAACTTCTACGGTCCCACAGATACGCAGTATTTT.

The DNA for the CDR3 is TGTGCCAGTAGTCCCCTTAGGCGGGGGAGGAGCACAGATACGCAGTATTTT. Its protein is CASSPLRRGRSTDTQYF. This chain uses TRBV19 with TRBJ2-3, with TRBD2 identical over 7 bases. V lost 5 bases and J lost 0; bases outside the gene matches: 11. CDR3 length equals 17 residues. Germline V gene data show CDR1 as LNHDA and CDR2 as SQIVND (reference sequence).

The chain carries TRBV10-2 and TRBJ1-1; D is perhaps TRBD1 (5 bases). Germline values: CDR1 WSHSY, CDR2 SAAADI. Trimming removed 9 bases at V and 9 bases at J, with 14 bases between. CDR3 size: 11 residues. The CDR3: CASGIDSKAFF. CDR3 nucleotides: TGCGCCAGTGGGATTGACAGTAAAGCTTTCTTT.

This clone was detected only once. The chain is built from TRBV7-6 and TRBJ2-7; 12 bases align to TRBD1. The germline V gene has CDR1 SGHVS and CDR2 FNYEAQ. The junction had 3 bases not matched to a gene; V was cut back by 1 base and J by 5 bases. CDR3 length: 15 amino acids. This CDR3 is CASSLVGTGGDEQYF. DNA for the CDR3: TGTGCCAGCAGCTTAGTTGGGACAGGGGGCGACGAGCAGTACTTC. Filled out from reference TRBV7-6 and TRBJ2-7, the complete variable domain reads GAGVSQSPRYKVTKRGQDVALRCDPISGHVSLYWYRQALGQGPEFLTYFNYEAQQDKSGLPNDRFSAERPEGSISTLTIQRTEQRDSAMYRCASSLVGTGGDEQYFGPGTRLTVT.

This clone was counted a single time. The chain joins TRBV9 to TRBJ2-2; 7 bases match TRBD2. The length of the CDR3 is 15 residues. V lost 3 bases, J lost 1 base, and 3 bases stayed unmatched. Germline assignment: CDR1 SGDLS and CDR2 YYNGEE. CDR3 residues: CASSAGGLNTGELFF. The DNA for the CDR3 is TGTGCCAGCAGCGCGGGAGGCCTGAACACCGGGGAGCTGTTTTTT.

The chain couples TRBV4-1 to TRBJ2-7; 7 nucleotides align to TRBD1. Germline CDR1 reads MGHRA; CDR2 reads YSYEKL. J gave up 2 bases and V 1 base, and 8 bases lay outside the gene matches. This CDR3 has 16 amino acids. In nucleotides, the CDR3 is TGCGCCAGCAGCCAAGCTGACAGGGTAAGGACCTACGAGCAGTACTTC. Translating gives CASSQADRVRTYEQYF.

The CDR3 bases are TGCAGCGGACAGGGAAACACCGGGGAGCTGTTTTTT. Translation gives CSGQGNTGELFF. The chain combines TRBV29-1 with TRBJ2-2, with 7 nucleotides matching TRBD1. The V gene end was trimmed by 7 bases and the J gene end by 2 bases; junction bases not matched to a gene: 1. This CDR3 comprises 12 residues. Per the germline V gene, CDR1 is SQVTM and CDR2 is ANQGSEA.